This T cell receptor (beta chain) was sequenced for a study of CD8 T cells in Susac syndrome. The authors sequenced TCR beta from blood CD8+ and CD4+ T cells. With random hexamers, reverse transcription was performed on about 0.5 to 1 ug of RNA. TCRdb reprocessed the immunoSEQ multiplex PCR reads with MiXCR, giving one entry per CDR3 protein. Of 95,000 to 150,000 distinct CDR3 sequences in the sample, about 95% were seen once. This CDR3 region has 14 residues. Germline V CDR1 and CDR2: LGHNA, YNFKEQ. Trimming took 4 bases from V and 4 from J, leaving 10 bases between them. The sequence was obtained from a human donor with Susac syndrome. The source material was CD8+ T cells from PBMCs. The chain uses TRBV4-2 and TRBJ2-2; tentatively, D is TRBD2 (6 bases). The CDR3 reads CASSPASATGELFF. The CDR3 nucleotides read TGTGCCAGCAGCCCGGCTAGCGCCACCGGGGAGCTGTTTTTT.